The clone carrying this TCR beta chain was counted at least ten times. The antigen is not known. The CDR3 runs 12 residues. The V gene's germline CDR1 is LGHDT and CDR2 YNNKEL (reference sequence). The V end lost 2 bases, the J end lost 6 bases, and 5 bases lay between the germline ends. The sample originates from a study of T cells in Graves' hyperthyroidism and ophthalmopathy. Study conclusions and caveats: The model predicted ophthalmopathy a median about 6.6 months before onset. Stable hyperthyroidism was separated from ophthalmopathy by a model based on 13 V-J features.

Regions amplified from RNA transcripts were the TCR beta CDR3 regions. Primed by the HTBI set, a first-round RT-PCR was run on the TCR CDR3. Using its own MiXCR run on the multiplex PCR reads, TCRdb lists one record per CDR3 protein. The table includes about 400,000 distinct CDR3 sequences, roughly 15% detected once. Exclusions: uncontrolled infection, other autoimmune disease, pregnancy, lactation. The rearrangement uses TRBV3-1 and TRBJ1-5, with D unresolved. The specimen was blood. This TCR derives from a woman under 40 with Graves' ophthalmopathy. In DNA form, the CDR3 reads TGTGCCAGCAGCCAAATCGGTCAGCCCCAGCATTTT. It encodes CASSQIGQPQHF.